The source of this T cell receptor delta chain is a study of gamma-delta T cells after stem cell transplantation. TCRdb fed the RT-PCR reads into CATT to redo clone calling. The table records roughly 1,400 delta-chain clones, 10% to 15% of them present only once. This clone is labeled large. Germline V gene lookup returns CDR1 GEAIGNYY and CDR2 EKD. After removal of 0 bases from V and 1 base from J, the junction contained 10 bases not matched to a gene. The length of the CDR3 is 19 residues. The rearrangement links TRDV2 to TRDJ1, with 13 bases that match TRDD3. Sequences were obtained from gamma-delta T cells. This receptor was obtained from a human donor. It is not recorded whose cells these are; they may come from a transplant donor. As DNA, the CDR3 is TGTGCCTGTGACACCCTTATACTGGGGGATACGGCTACCACCGATAAACTCATCTTT. The encoded protein is CACDTLILGDTATTDKLIF.